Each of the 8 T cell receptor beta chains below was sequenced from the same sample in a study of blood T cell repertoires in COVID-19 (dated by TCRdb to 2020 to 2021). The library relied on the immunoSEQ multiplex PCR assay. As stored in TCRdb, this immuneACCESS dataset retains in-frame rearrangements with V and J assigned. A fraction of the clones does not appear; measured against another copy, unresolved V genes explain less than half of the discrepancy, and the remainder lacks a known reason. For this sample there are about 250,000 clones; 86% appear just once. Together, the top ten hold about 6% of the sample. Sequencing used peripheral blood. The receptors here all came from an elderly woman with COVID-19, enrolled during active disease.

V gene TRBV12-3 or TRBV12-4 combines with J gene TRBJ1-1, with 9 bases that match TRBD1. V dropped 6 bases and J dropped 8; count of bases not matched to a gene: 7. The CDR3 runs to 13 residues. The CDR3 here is CASSTTGGREAFF. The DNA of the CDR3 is TGTGCCAGCAGCACCACAGGGGGCAGAGAAGCTTTCTTT.

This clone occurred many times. The DNA for the CDR3 is TGTGCCACCCGGAGGGTGACAGCTTTCTTT. Translating gives CATRRVTAFF. The chain employs TRBV12-3 or TRBV12-4 and TRBJ1-1, with unresolved D. V shed 10 bases and J shed 10 bases, with 13 bases lying between them. CDR3 size: 10 residues.

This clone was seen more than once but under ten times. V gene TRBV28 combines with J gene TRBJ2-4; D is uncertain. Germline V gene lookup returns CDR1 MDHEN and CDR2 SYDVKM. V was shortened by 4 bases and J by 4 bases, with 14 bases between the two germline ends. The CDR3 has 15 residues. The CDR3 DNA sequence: TGTGCCAGCAGTTCCACAGCCCCACCGAAAAACATTCAGTACTTC. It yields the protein CASSSTAPPKNIQYF.

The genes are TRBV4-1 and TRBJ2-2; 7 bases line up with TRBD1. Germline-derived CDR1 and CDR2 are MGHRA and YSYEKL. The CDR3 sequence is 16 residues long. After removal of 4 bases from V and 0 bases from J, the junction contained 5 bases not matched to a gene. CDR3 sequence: CASSPMDRTNTGELFF. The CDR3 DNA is TGCGCCAGCAGCCCGATGGACAGGACGAACACCGGGGAGCTGTTTTTT.

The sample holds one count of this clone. The CDR3 is CASSREFMNTEAFF. CDR3 coding DNA: TGTGCCAGCTCGAGGGAGTTCATGAACACTGAAGCTTTCTTT. This chain connects TRBV6-5 to TRBJ1-1; no definite D call. Trimming left V 8 bases short and J 0 bases short, with 13 bases between. CDR1 MNHEY and CDR2 SVGAGI come from the germline V gene. This CDR3 has 14 residues.

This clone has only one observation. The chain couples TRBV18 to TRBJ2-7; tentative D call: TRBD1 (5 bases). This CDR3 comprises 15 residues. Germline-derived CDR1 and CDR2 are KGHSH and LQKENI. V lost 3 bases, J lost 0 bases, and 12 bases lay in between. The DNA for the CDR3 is TGTGCCAGCTCACCGTCGTCAGACAGCTCCTACGAGCAGTACGTC. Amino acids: CASSPSSDSSYEQYV.

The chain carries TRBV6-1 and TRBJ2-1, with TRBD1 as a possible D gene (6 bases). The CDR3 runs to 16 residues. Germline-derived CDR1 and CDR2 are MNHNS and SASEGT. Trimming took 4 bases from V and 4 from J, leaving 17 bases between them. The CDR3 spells CASSGQQGSLYNEQFF. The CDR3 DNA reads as TGTGCCAGCAGTGGCCAACAGGGTTCCCTGTACAATGAGCAGTTCTTC.

Here the CDR3 reads CATSGLAGGPETQYF. The CDR3 DNA sequence: TGTGCCACCAGTGGTCTAGCGGGGGGGCCGGAGACCCAGTACTTC. The V call is TRBV24-1, the J call TRBJ2-5; 12 bases match TRBD2. Germline assignment: CDR1 KGHDR and CDR2 SFDVKD. V shed 5 bases and J 5 bases; nucleotides not matched to a gene: 5. The CDR3 has 15 residues.